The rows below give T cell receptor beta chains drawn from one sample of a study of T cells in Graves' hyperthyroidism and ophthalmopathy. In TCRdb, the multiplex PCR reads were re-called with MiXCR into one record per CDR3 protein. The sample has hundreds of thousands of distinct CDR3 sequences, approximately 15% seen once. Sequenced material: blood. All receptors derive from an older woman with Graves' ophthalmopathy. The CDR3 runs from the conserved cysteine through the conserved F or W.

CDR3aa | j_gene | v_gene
CATSTFTGTGFNTGELFF | TRBJ2-2 | TRBV15
CAIGVDISNQPQHF | TRBJ1-5 | TRBV10-3
CASSIDNRQGQVNEETQYF | TRBJ2-5 | TRBV19
CASSPRNTEAFF | TRBJ1-1 | TRBV7-9
CASSLGDRQNEKLFF | TRBJ1-4 | TRBV7-9
CASSVGDRTSTDTQYF | TRBJ2-3 | TRBV9
CASSLPGGSVLETQYF | TRBJ2-5 | TRBV7-8
CASSVGSGADTQYF | TRBJ2-3 | TRBV9
CASSQETGNYGYTF | TRBJ1-2 | TRBV7-2
CASRRDREGEAFF | TRBJ1-1 | TRBV13
CASSQSLRAGNTIYF | TRBJ1-3 | TRBV5-1
CASSLNRDNYGYTF | TRBJ1-2 | TRBV5-1
CASSYSKTGVEQFF | TRBJ2-1 | TRBV6-5
CASSVGDNNEQFF | TRBJ2-1 | TRBV5-1
CASSWTSGRDGTDTQYF | TRBJ2-3 | TRBV5-1
CAWSVGRSGNTIYF | TRBJ1-3 | TRBV30
CASARLETQYF | TRBJ2-5 | TRBV6-2/TRBV6-3
CASPGAGTEAFF | TRBJ1-1 | TRBV7-2
CASSERVGNTEAFF | TRBJ1-1 | TRBV2
CASSLAGLSGGQETQYF | TRBJ2-5 | TRBV7-2
CASSYSNREDSPLHF | TRBJ1-6 | TRBV6-5
CASSTGLAGLNEQFF | TRBJ2-1 | TRBV28
CASSLTYGSTDTQYF | TRBJ2-3 | TRBV4-3
CASSSKGQAGYGYTF | TRBJ1-2 | TRBV7-2
CASSKGVTTQETQYF | TRBJ2-5 | TRBV7-8
CASSQDWMSGKLFF | TRBJ1-4 | TRBV14
CATSDPGLAESSYNEQFF | TRBJ2-1 | TRBV24-1
CASSYFGGTEAFF | TRBJ1-1 | TRBV6-5
CSARTGREQYF | TRBJ2-7 | TRBV29-1
CASSFYGEQFF | TRBJ2-1 | TRBV4-2
CASSLRLAGASTDTQYF | TRBJ2-3 | TRBV7-2
CASSPDRSSYEQYF | TRBJ2-7 | TRBV18
CASSSRRGGNTEAFF | TRBJ1-1 | TRBV3-1
CASSVRGGYGNTIYF | TRBJ1-3 | TRBV5-1
CATSDQTSGLYGTDTQYF | TRBJ2-3 | TRBV24-1
CASSFGQRSTEAFF | TRBJ1-1 | TRBV11-2
CASSVGVVFTGELFF | TRBJ2-2 | TRBV9
CASSTGKRSNQPQHF | TRBJ1-5 | TRBV19
CASSQPGQTDYGYTF | TRBJ1-2 | TRBV4-1
CASSERRYYEQYF | TRBJ2-7 | TRBV6-1
CASSVGTGGGTDTQYF | TRBJ2-3 | TRBV9